The entry below gives a single TCR beta chain sequence along with its context. Its matching antigen is unknown. The sample belongs to a study of cytomegalovirus exposure and HLA in healthy donors. Trimming stripped 10 bases from V and 5 bases from J, with 20 bases between. CDR3 length: 14 amino acids. CDR1 SEHNR and CDR2 FQNEAQ come from the germline V gene (reference sequence). PCR was performed using 60 Vbeta and 13 Jbeta primers. The authors' processing: There were about 80 million unique TCR beta chains by a later count, and 8.5 million to 14 million of them were shared. TCRdb's table, derived via immunoSEQ multiplex PCR, lists solely in-frame clones and lacks some. The V and J calls and clone size come from that table; D and trimming were worked out from the DNA. The data contain 140,000 to 150,000 clones, 75% of them singletons. Study-level points and caveats: In an earlier analysis, productive rearrangement rates for most beta V segments clustered near 87% or 30%. Reports described diagnosis of cytomegalovirus status by the classifier as highly specific and sensitive. Certain sequence variants were highly shared and formed a cluster, and this cluster was likely a sequencing artifact.

The TCR sequence derives from a man aged 25 to 40 in good health and CMV-seronegative. J is TRBJ1-2 and V is TRBV7-9, with D maybe TRBD1 (5 bases). The sequencing input was PBMCs. For the CDR3, the DNA is TGTGCCACCCAGGGTGGACGGAACCTATATGGCTACACCTTC. As protein: CATQGGRNLYGYTF. Together with reference TRBV7-9 and TRBJ1-2, the CDR3 gives the full variable domain: DTGVSQNPRHKITKRGQNVTFRCDPISEHNRLYWYRQTLGQGPEFLTYFQNEAQLEKSRLLSDRFSAERPKGSFSTLEIQRTEQGDSAMYLCATQGGRNLYGYTFGSGTRLTVV.